This is a list of T cell receptor beta chains from one sample in a study of T cell responses to AZD1222 COVID-19 vaccine. The table came from immunoSEQ multiplex PCR; TCRdb's copy has only in-frame clones and leaves some out. Here the sample spans roughly 180,000 clones, 94% being singletons. Material: peripheral blood, obtained on day 0 of AZD1222 vaccination. The receptors were sampled from an adult in good health. Each CDR3 is given with its conserved first and last residue. The order of the fields is J gene, clone size, V gene, D gene, CDR3 DNA, CDR3 protein. A D gene is named only where the DNA matches it firmly. The size entry is marked missing in some rows and otherwise reads once, few, many or a size class.

j_call: TRBJ2-7; clone_size: NA; v_call: TRBV19; d_call: NA; cdr3_nt: TGTGCCAGTAGTATAGATCAAGGGGAGCAGTACTTC; cdr3_aa: CASSIDQGEQYF
j_call: TRBJ1-1; clone_size: NA; v_call: TRBV14; d_call: NA; cdr3_nt: TGTGCCAGCAGCCAAGGTCCCGTGAATGCTTTCTTT; cdr3_aa: CASSQGPVNAFF
j_call: TRBJ2-3; clone_size: NA; v_call: TRBV5-1; d_call: NA; cdr3_nt: TGCGCCAGCAGCTTTGAGGGTTCGGATACGCAGTATTTT; cdr3_aa: CASSFEGSDTQYF
j_call: TRBJ1-1; clone_size: NA; v_call: TRBV6-4; d_call: NA; cdr3_nt: TGTGCCAGCAGCTACAGGGCAACAGGCACTGAAGCTTTCTTT; cdr3_aa: CASSYRATGTEAFF
j_call: TRBJ2-1; clone_size: NA; v_call: TRBV9; d_call: NA; cdr3_nt: TGTGCCAGCAGCGTAGTCACCGGGGTAGCTGAGCAGTTCTTC; cdr3_aa: CASSVVTGVAEQFF
j_call: TRBJ2-2; clone_size: once; v_call: TRBV27; d_call: NA; cdr3_nt: TGTGCCAGCAGTCCAACCTCTAGGAGCAGGGAGGCCGGGGAGCTGTTTTTT; cdr3_aa: CASSPTSRSREAGELFF
j_call: TRBJ2-7; clone_size: NA; v_call: TRBV12-3/TRBV12-4; d_call: NA; cdr3_nt: TGTGCCAGCAGTTTAGCACCCTACGAGCAGTACTTC; cdr3_aa: CASSLAPYEQYF
j_call: TRBJ1-5; clone_size: NA; v_call: TRBV6-4; d_call: NA; cdr3_nt: TGTGCCAGCAGTGACTTCCAGGGCTTGACTCAGCCCCAGCATTTT; cdr3_aa: CASSDFQGLTQPQHF
j_call: TRBJ2-3; clone_size: NA; v_call: TRBV4-1; d_call: NA; cdr3_nt: TGCGCCAGCAGCCTGGGACTTAACACAGATACGCAGTATTTT; cdr3_aa: CASSLGLNTDTQYF
j_call: TRBJ2-1; clone_size: NA; v_call: TRBV6-5; d_call: NA; cdr3_nt: TGTGGGGGCGGCAACTCCTACAATGAGCAGTTCTTC; cdr3_aa: CGGGNSYNEQFF
j_call: TRBJ1-2; clone_size: NA; v_call: TRBV5-1; d_call: NA; cdr3_nt: TGCGCCAGCAGCCCTAGTCTTAACTATGGCTACACCTTC; cdr3_aa: CASSPSLNYGYTF
j_call: TRBJ2-7; clone_size: few; v_call: TRBV2; d_call: TRBD2; cdr3_nt: TGTGCCAGCAGTGCGTGGACTAGCGGGAGGGGCCGCCCCTACGAGCAGTACTTC; cdr3_aa: CASSAWTSGRGRPYEQYF
j_call: TRBJ1-6; clone_size: NA; v_call: TRBV3-1/TRBV3-2; d_call: NA; cdr3_nt: TGTGCCAGCAGCCAACGGAGTACAGAGACCTATAATTCACCCCTCCACTTT; cdr3_aa: CASSQRSTETYNSPLHF
j_call: TRBJ1-1; clone_size: NA; v_call: TRBV6-5; d_call: TRBD1; cdr3_nt: TGTGCCAGCAGACGTTATGACAGGGACACTGAAGCTTTCTTT; cdr3_aa: CASRRYDRDTEAFF
j_call: TRBJ2-7; clone_size: few; v_call: TRBV7-9; d_call: NA; cdr3_nt: TGTGCCAGCAGCTCCACGGAGAGACCCTACGAGCAGTACTTC; cdr3_aa: CASSSTERPYEQYF
j_call: TRBJ1-1; clone_size: NA; v_call: TRBV29-1; d_call: NA; cdr3_nt: TGCAGCGCCGCGTTCTCTCTCGGGAATGAAGCTTTCTTT; cdr3_aa: CSAAFSLGNEAFF
j_call: TRBJ2-1; clone_size: NA; v_call: TRBV11-1; d_call: NA; cdr3_nt: TGTGCCAGCAGCTTAGAAGATTTCAATGAGCAGTTCTTC; cdr3_aa: CASSLEDFNEQFF
j_call: TRBJ1-4; clone_size: NA; v_call: TRBV5-1; d_call: NA; cdr3_nt: TGCGCCAGCAGCTCCGGCGGGCGCCCGGGTAATGAAAAACTGTTTTTT; cdr3_aa: CASSSGGRPGNEKLFF
j_call: TRBJ2-1; clone_size: NA; v_call: TRBV4-1; d_call: NA; cdr3_nt: TGCGCCAGCAGCCAAGGAGGTTCTGGGGCCTACAATGAGCAGTTCTTC; cdr3_aa: CASSQGGSGAYNEQFF
j_call: TRBJ2-1; clone_size: NA; v_call: TRBV19; d_call: TRBD2; cdr3_nt: TGTGCCAGTAGTATCAGCGGGGACGGTGAGCAGTTCTTC; cdr3_aa: CASSISGDGEQFF
j_call: TRBJ1-5; clone_size: NA; v_call: TRBV18; d_call: TRBD1; cdr3_nt: TGTGCCAGCTCGGGACAGGGCAATCAGCCCCAGCATTTT; cdr3_aa: CASSGQGNQPQHF
j_call: TRBJ1-1; clone_size: NA; v_call: TRBV5-4; d_call: NA; cdr3_nt: TGTGCCAGCAGCTCGAGGGGAATGAACACTGAAGCTTTCTTT; cdr3_aa: CASSSRGMNTEAFF
j_call: TRBJ2-3; clone_size: NA; v_call: TRBV6-5; d_call: NA; cdr3_nt: TGTGCCAGCAGTTCAGGTCAGGGGTGGACAGATACGCAGTATTTT; cdr3_aa: CASSSGQGWTDTQYF
j_call: TRBJ2-5; clone_size: NA; v_call: TRBV9; d_call: TRBD2; cdr3_nt: TGTGCCAGCAGCGTCGGGACTAGCGGGGGGCCGAACCAAGAGACCCAGTACTTC; cdr3_aa: CASSVGTSGGPNQETQYF
j_call: TRBJ2-7; clone_size: NA; v_call: TRBV5-6; d_call: NA; cdr3_nt: TGTGCCAGCAGCTTTGGCGGGTTGAGCTCCTACGAGCAGTACTTC; cdr3_aa: CASSFGGLSSYEQYF
j_call: TRBJ2-2; clone_size: NA; v_call: TRBV12-2; d_call: NA; cdr3_nt: TGTGCAAGTCGCTTAGTCCCCCCCTGCCCCACAGAAACGAACACCGGGGAGCTGTTTTTT; cdr3_aa: CASRLVPPCPTETNTGELFF